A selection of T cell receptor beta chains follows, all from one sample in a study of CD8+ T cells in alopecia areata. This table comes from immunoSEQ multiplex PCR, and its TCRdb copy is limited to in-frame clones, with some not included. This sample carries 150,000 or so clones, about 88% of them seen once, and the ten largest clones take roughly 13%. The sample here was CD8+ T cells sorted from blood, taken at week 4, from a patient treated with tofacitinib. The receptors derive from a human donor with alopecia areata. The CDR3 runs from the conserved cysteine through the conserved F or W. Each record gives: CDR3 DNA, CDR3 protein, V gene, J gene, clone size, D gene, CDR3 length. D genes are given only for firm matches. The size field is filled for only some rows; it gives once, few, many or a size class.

CDR3nt: TGCAGCGTTGAACGGGACCCCCCCTACGAGCAGTACTTC
CDR3aa: CSVERDPPYEQYF
v_gene: TRBV29-1
j_gene: TRBJ2-7
abundance: few
d_gene: NA
len: 13

CDR3nt: TGCAGCGTTGAAGATCCGGGCTACTATGGCTACACCTTC
CDR3aa: CSVEDPGYYGYTF
v_gene: TRBV29-1
j_gene: TRBJ1-2
abundance: once
d_gene: NA
len: 13

CDR3nt: TGCAGCGTTGTTACAGGGGGCCTCTATGGCTACACCTTC
CDR3aa: CSVVTGGLYGYTF
v_gene: TRBV29-1
j_gene: TRBJ1-2
abundance: NA
d_gene: TRBD1
len: 13

CDR3nt: TGTGCCAGCAGTTACAGGGGGCAATCCTACGAGCAGTACTTC
CDR3aa: CASSYRGQSYEQYF
v_gene: TRBV6-5
j_gene: TRBJ2-7
abundance: few
d_gene: TRBD1
len: 14

CDR3nt: TGTGCCAGCAGCGCCGGACAGGGACGGGAGACCCAGTACTTC
CDR3aa: CASSAGQGRETQYF
v_gene: TRBV9
j_gene: TRBJ2-5
abundance: NA
d_gene: TRBD1
len: 14

CDR3nt: TGTGCCAGCAGAAGGACGGAATCTTACGAGCAGTACTTC
CDR3aa: CASRRTESYEQYF
v_gene: TRBV2
j_gene: TRBJ2-7
abundance: NA
d_gene: NA
len: 13

CDR3nt: TGTGCCAGCAGCTTATATCCTAGCGGAAACCAAGACGAGCAGTACTTC
CDR3aa: CASSLYPSGNQDEQYF
v_gene: TRBV7-8
j_gene: TRBJ2-7
abundance: NA
d_gene: TRBD2
len: 16

CDR3nt: TGCGCCAGCAGCCAAGGGGCTAGCGGGCTGTACGAGCAGTACTTC
CDR3aa: CASSQGASGLYEQYF
v_gene: TRBV4-1
j_gene: TRBJ2-7
abundance: once
d_gene: TRBD2
len: 15

CDR3nt: TGCGCCAGCAGCCCCGGGGGACAGGGGAGCACAGATACGCAGTATTTT
CDR3aa: CASSPGGQGSTDTQYF
v_gene: TRBV4-1
j_gene: TRBJ2-3
abundance: NA
d_gene: TRBD1
len: 16

CDR3nt: TGTGCCTGGAGCAACCAAGTTTCTGGGGCCAACGTCCTGACTTTC
CDR3aa: CAWSNQVSGANVLTF
v_gene: TRBV30
j_gene: TRBJ2-6
abundance: NA
d_gene: NA
len: 15

CDR3nt: TGTGCCAGCAGTTACCCCGGGGAGCTGTTTTTT
CDR3aa: CASSYPGELFF
v_gene: TRBV6-5
j_gene: TRBJ2-2
abundance: NA
d_gene: NA
len: 11

CDR3nt: TGTGCCAGCAGCTTGGCCAAATACAATGAGCAGTTCTTC
CDR3aa: CASSLAKYNEQFF
v_gene: TRBV5-8
j_gene: TRBJ2-1
abundance: NA
d_gene: NA
len: 13

CDR3nt: TGTGCCAGCATGACAGGTTACAATCAGCCCCAGCATTTT
CDR3aa: CASMTGYNQPQHF
v_gene: TRBV27
j_gene: TRBJ1-5
abundance: NA
d_gene: NA
len: 13

CDR3nt: TGTGCCAGCAGCCCCCGGGGGACAGCACCATCCTCTGGGGCCAACGTCCTGACTTTC
CDR3aa: CASSPRGTAPSSGANVLTF
v_gene: TRBV7-9
j_gene: TRBJ2-6
abundance: NA
d_gene: NA
len: 19

CDR3nt: TGTGCCAGCAGCAGCTCCAGGGTTGGGACCGGGGAGCTGTTTTTT
CDR3aa: CASSSSRVGTGELFF
v_gene: TRBV6-5
j_gene: TRBJ2-2
abundance: NA
d_gene: NA
len: 15

CDR3nt: TGTGCCAGCAAAGGGGGGGCCAATCAGCCCCAGCATTTT
CDR3aa: CASKGGANQPQHF
v_gene: TRBV19
j_gene: TRBJ1-5
abundance: NA
d_gene: NA
len: 13